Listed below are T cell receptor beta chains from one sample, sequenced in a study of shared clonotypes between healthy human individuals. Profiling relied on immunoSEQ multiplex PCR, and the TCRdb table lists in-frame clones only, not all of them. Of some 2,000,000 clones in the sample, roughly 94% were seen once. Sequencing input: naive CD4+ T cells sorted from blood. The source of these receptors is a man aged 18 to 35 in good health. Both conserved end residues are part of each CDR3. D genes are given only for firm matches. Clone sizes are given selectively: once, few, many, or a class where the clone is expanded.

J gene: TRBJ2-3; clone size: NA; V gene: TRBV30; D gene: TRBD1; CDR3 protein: CAWQTGVSSDTQYF; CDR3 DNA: TGTGCCTGGCAGACAGGGGTTTCTTCAGATACGCAGTATTTT
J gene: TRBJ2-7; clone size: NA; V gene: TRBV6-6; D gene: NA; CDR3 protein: CASSYSRAGLYEQYF; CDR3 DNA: TGTGCCAGCAGTTATTCACGGGCGGGACTCTACGAGCAGTACTTC
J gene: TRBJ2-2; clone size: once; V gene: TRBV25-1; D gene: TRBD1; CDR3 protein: CASSRTGDTGELFF; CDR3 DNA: TGTGCCAGCAGTCGGACAGGGGACACCGGGGAGCTGTTTTTT
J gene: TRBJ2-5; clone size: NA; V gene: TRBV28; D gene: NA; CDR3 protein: CASTLRGRLAETQYF; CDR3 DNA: TGTGCCAGCACCCTTCGCGGGCGGCTAGCAGAGACCCAGTACTTC
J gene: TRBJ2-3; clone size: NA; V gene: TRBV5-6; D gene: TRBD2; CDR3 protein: CASSQGRLAGDTDTQYF; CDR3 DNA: TGTGCCAGCAGCCAAGGAAGACTAGCGGGAGATACAGATACGCAGTATTTT
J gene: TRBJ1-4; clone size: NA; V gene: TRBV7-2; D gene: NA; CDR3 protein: CASSLSRRVMDEKLFF; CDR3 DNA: TGTGCCAGCAGCCTTTCCCGCAGGGTAATGGATGAAAAACTGTTTTTT
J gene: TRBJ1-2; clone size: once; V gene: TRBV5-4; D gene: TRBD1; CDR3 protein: CASSHPDRPNYGYTF; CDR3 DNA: TGTGCCAGCAGCCACCCGGACAGGCCGAACTATGGCTACACCTTC
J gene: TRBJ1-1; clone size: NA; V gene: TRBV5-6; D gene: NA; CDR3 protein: CASSLGLAEAFF; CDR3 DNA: TGTGCCAGCAGCTTGGGTCTAGCTGAAGCTTTCTTT
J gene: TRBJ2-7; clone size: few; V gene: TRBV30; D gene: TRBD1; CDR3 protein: CAWSRGGPPEQYF; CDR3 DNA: TGTGCCTGGAGTAGAGGGGGCCCGCCCGAGCAGTACTTC
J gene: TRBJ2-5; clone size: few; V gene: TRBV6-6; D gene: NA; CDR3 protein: CASSNQETQYF; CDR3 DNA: TGTGCCAGCAGCAACCAAGAGACCCAGTACTTC
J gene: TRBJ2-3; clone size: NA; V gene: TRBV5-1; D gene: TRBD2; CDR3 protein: CASSLASGGDTQYF; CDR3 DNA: TGCGCCAGCAGCTTGGCATCGGGGGGAGATACGCAGTATTTT
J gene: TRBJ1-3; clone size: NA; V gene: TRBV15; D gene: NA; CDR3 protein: CATSRGTETGNTIYF; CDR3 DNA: TGTGCCACCAGCAGAGGGACAGAAACTGGAAACACCATATATTTT
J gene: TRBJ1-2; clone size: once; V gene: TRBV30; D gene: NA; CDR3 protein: CACTSGRGFSFNYGYTF; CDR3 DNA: TGTGCCTGTACCTCGGGCAGGGGTTTTTCTTTTAACTATGGCTACACCTTC
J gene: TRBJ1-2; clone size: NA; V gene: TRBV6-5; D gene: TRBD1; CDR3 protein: CASSPEGQRYGYTF; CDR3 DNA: TGTGCCAGCAGTCCCGAGGGACAGCGGTATGGCTACACCTTC
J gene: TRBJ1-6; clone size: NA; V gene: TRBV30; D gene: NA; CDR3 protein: CAWSDAGSSYNSPLHF; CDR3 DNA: TGTGCCTGGAGTGATGCAGGGAGCTCCTATAATTCACCCCTCCACTTT
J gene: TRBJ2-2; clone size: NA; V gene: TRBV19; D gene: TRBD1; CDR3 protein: CASSIRQGAGELFF; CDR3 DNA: TGTGCCAGTAGTATCCGCCAGGGGGCCGGGGAGCTGTTTTTT
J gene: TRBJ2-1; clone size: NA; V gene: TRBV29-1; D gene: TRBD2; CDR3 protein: CSVGGGGPSYNEQFF; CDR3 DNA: TGCAGCGTTGGCGGGGGGGGCCCCTCCTACAATGAGCAGTTCTTC
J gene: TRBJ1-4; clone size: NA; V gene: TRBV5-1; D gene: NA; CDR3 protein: CASSWPEGEKLFF; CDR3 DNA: TGCGCCAGCAGCTGGCCCGAGGGTGAAAAACTGTTTTTT
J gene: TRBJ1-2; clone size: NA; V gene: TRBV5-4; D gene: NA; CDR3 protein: CASSLGGPGRYGYTF; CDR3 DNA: TGTGCCAGCAGCTTGGGGGGGCCAGGGCGCTATGGCTACACCTTC
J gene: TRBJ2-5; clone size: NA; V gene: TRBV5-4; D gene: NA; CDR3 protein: CASSLNEGTQYF; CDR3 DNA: TGTGCCAGCAGCTTGAATGAGGGGACCCAGTACTTC
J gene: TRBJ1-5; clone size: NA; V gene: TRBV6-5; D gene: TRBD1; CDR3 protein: CASSYSTRGLWPQHF; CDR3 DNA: TGTGCCAGCAGTTACTCAACCAGGGGGCTGTGGCCCCAGCATTTT
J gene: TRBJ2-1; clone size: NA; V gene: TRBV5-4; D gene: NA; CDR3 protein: CASSFVGSPTGNEQFF; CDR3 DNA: TGTGCCAGCAGCTTTGTTGGGTCTCCCACGGGGAATGAGCAGTTCTTC
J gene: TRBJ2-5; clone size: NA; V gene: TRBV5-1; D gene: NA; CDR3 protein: CASSAGPSSGETQYF; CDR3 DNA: TGCGCCAGCAGCGCGGGACCCTCCAGTGGGGAGACCCAGTACTTC
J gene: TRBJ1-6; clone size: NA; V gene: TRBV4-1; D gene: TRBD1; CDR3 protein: CASSQPPGTGGNSPLHF; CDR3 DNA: TGCGCCAGCAGCCAGCCCCCGGGGACAGGGGGCAATTCACCCCTCCACTTT
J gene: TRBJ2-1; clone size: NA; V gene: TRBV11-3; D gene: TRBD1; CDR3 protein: CASSWQGDNEQFF; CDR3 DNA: TGTGCCAGCAGCTGGCAGGGGGACAATGAGCAGTTCTTC
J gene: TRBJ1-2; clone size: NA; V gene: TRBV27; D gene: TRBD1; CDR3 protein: CASSATGAYGYTF; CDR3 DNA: TGTGCCAGCAGTGCTACAGGGGCCTATGGCTACACCTTC
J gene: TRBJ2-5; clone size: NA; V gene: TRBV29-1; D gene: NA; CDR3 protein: CSVVRGTKQETQYF; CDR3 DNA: TGCAGCGTTGTGAGGGGCACGAAGCAAGAGACCCAGTACTTC
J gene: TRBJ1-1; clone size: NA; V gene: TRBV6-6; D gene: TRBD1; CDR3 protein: CASSYSETGWAFF; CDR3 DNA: TGTGCCAGCAGTTACTCTGAGACAGGGTGGGCTTTCTTT
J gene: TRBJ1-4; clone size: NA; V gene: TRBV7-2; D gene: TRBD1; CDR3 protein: CASSSNGQGSREKLFF; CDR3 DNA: TGTGCCAGCAGCTCGAACGGACAGGGGTCCCGTGAAAAACTGTTTTTT
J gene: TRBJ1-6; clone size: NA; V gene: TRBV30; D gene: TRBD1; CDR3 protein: CAWDGQGVYNSPLHF; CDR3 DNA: TGTGCCTGGGACGGACAGGGGGTTTATAATTCACCCCTCCACTTT
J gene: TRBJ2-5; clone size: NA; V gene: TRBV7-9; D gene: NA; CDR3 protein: CASSLKDRDGTQYF; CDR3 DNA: TGTGCCAGCAGCTTGAAAGACCGCGACGGGACCCAGTACTTC
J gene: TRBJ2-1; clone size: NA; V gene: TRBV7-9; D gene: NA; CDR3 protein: CASSTITSNEQFF; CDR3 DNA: TGTGCCAGCAGCACGATAACCAGCAATGAGCAGTTCTTC
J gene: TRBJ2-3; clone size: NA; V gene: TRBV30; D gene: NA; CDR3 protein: CAWTFSTGWRDTQYF; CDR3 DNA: TGTGCCTGGACGTTTAGCACAGGGTGGCGGGATACGCAGTATTTT
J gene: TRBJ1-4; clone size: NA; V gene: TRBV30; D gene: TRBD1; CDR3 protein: CAGDGTGGNEKLFF; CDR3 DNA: TGTGCCGGGGACGGGACAGGGGGGAATGAAAAACTGTTTTTT
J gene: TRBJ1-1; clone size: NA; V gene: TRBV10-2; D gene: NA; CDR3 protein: CASSDEGPRGNTEAFF; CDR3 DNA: TGCGCCAGCAGTGACGAGGGACCGAGGGGTAACACTGAAGCTTTCTTT
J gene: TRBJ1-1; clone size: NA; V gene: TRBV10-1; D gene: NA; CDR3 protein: CASSEGPGVWGEAFF; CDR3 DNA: TGCGCCAGCAGTGAAGGTCCGGGGGTTTGGGGTGAAGCTTTCTTT
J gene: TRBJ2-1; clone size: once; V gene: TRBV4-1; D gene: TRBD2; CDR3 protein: CASSQDSEGREGPLQQFF; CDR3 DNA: TGCGCCAGCAGCCAAGACTCAGAGGGGCGGGAGGGCCCTCTTCAGCAGTTCTTC
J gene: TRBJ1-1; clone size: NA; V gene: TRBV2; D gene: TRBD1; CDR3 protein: CASSADRGDTEAFF; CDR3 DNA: TGTGCCAGCAGTGCGGACAGGGGAGACACTGAAGCTTTCTTT
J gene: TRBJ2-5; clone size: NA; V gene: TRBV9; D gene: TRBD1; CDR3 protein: CASSVGTGEAETQYF; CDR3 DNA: TGTGCCAGCAGCGTAGGGACAGGGGAGGCGGAGACCCAGTACTTC
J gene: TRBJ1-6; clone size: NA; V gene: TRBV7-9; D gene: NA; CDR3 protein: CASSVTLTVNSPLHF; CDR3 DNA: TGTGCCAGCAGCGTAACCCTCACAGTTAATTCACCCCTCCACTTT
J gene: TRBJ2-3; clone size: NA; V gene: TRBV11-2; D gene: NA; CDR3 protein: CASSLGNEGVTDTQYF; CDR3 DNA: TGTGCCAGCAGCTTGGGGAACGAGGGGGTCACAGATACGCAGTATTTT
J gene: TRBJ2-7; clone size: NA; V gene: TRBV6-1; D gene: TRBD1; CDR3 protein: CASRENRDSYEQYF; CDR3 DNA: TGTGCCAGCAGGGAAAACCGGGACAGCTACGAGCAGTACTTC
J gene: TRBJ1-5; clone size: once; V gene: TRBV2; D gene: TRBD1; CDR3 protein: CASSRQGGSNQPQHF; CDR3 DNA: TGTGCCAGCAGTAGACAGGGGGGAAGCAATCAGCCCCAGCATTTT
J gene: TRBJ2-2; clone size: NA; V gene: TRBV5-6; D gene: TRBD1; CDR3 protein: CASSYGQGVPGELFF; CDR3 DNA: TGTGCCAGCAGCTACGGACAGGGCGTCCCCGGGGAGCTGTTTTTT
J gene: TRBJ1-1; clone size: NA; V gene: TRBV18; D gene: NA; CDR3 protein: CASSPVGVTEAFF; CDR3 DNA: TGTGCCAGCTCACCAGTTGGGGTCACTGAAGCTTTCTTT
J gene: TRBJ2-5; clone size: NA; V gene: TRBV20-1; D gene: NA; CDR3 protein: CSGWESETQYF; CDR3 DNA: TGCAGCGGGTGGGAATCCGAGACCCAGTACTTC
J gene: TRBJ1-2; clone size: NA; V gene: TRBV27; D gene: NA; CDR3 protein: CASSLSNSGYGYTF; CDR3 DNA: TGTGCCAGCAGTCTGTCCAACTCGGGCTATGGCTACACCTTC
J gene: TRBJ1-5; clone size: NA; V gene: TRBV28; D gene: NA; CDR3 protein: CASSFIPAGGNQPQHF; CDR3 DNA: TGTGCCAGCAGTTTTATTCCCGCAGGGGGCAATCAGCCCCAGCATTTT
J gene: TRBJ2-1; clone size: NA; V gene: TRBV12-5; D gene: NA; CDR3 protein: CASGFSQFLGFF; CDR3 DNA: TGTGCTAGTGGTTTTTCCCAATTCCTCGGGTTCTTC
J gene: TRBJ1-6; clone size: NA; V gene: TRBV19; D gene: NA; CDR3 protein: CAAAGSPNNSPLHF; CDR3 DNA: TGTGCAGCGGCGGGTAGTCCGAATAATTCACCCCTCCACTTT
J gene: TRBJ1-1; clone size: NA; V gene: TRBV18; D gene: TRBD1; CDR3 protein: CASSPQATGVEAFF; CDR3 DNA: TGTGCCAGCTCACCACAAGCTACAGGGGTTGAAGCTTTCTTT
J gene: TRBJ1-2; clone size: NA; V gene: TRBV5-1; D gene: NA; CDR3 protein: CASSPRGIDYGYTF; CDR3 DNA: TGCGCCAGCAGCCCTCGGGGAATCGACTATGGCTACACCTTC
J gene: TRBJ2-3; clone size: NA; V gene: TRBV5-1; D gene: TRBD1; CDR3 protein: CASSIHGQDTDTQYF; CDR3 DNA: TGCGCCAGCAGCATCCATGGACAGGACACAGATACGCAGTATTTT
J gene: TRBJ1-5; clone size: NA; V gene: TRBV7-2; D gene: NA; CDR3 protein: CASSLWGADQPQHF; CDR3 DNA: TGTGCCAGCAGCTTATGGGGGGCGGATCAGCCCCAGCATTTT
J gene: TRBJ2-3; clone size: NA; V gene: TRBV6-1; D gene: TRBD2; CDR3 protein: CASSSGTSVDTQYF; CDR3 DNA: TGTGCCAGCAGTTCCGGGACTAGCGTGGATACGCAGTATTTT
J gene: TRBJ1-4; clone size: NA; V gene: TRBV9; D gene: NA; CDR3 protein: CASSVRGTSNEKLFF; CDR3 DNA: TGTGCCAGCAGCGTTCGGGGGACCAGTAATGAAAAACTGTTTTTT
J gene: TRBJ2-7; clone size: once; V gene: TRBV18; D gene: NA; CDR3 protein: CASSLTRPRSSYEQYF; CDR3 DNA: TGTGCCAGCTCACTTACCAGACCCAGGAGCTCCTACGAGCAGTACTTC
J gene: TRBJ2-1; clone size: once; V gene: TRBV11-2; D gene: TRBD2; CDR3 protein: CASSPAGGVEQFF; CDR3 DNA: TGTGCCAGCAGCCCAGCTGGGGGGGTCGAGCAGTTCTTC